Shown below are 10 T cell receptor beta chains from a single sample sequenced in a study of CD8 T cells in ankylosing spondylitis. MiXCR, applied by TCRdb to the 5' RACE reads, yields one record per CDR3 protein. The sample has fewer than 180,000 distinct CDR3 sequences, under 45% seen once. The sequencing sample was made of synovial fluid, either unsorted or a sorted T cell fraction (not recorded which). Receptors were obtained from a male donor with ankylosing spondylitis.

The chain is built from TRBV11-3 and TRBJ2-1; TRBD2 matches at 15 bases. V gave up 1 base and J gave up 8 bases; unmatched junction bases: 3. The CDR3 is 16 residues long. CDR1 SGHNT and CDR2 YENEEA come from the germline V gene. CDR3 region: CASSLGGLAGGHEQFF. DNA for the CDR3: TGTGCCAGCAGCTTAGGAGGACTAGCGGGGGGGCATGAGCAGTTCTTC.

The chain uses TRBV6-1 and TRBJ2-7, with D perhaps given as TRBD1 or TRBD2 (6 bases each). Trimming stripped 3 bases from V and 2 bases from J, with 11 bases between. CDR3 length: 14 residues. Germline CDR1 and CDR2: MNHNS and SASEGT. The CDR3 DNA sequence: TGTGCCAGCAGTGAGGGGGGCGCGCCCTACGAGCAGTACTTC. It translates to CASSEGGAPYEQYF.

This clonotype was observed a handful of times. The V and J genes are TRBV12-2 and TRBJ2-7; whether TRBD2, the table's D call, matches the DNA was not checked. TRBV12-2 is recorded as a pseudogene. This CDR3 is built from 19 residues. CDR3 sequence: CASRSLYRGLRASDGEQYF. As DNA, the CDR3 is TGTGCAAGTCGCTCACTTTATCGGGGCCTTCGGGCATCCGACGGCGAGCAGTACTTC.

The V and J genes are TRBV20-1 and TRBJ1-5; D not certain. Deletions cut 0 bases from V and 6 bases from J, with 9 bases between. The length of the CDR3 is 13 residues. The V gene's germline CDR1 is DFQATT and CDR2 SNEGSKA (reference sequence). CDR3 bases: TGCAGTGCTAGAGATCCGTTGCGTCAGCCCCAGCATTTT. Protein sequence: CSARDPLRQPQHF.

Only a few counts were recorded for this clonotype. V usage is TRBV4-3 and J usage is TRBJ2-1; unclear D gene. The CDR3 consists of 17 residues. The germline V gene encodes CDR1 LGHNA and CDR2 YSLEER. Trimming pared 0 bases from V and 4 bases from J, leaving 16 bases between. As DNA, the CDR3 is TGCGCCAGCAGCCAAGATGAGCAAATAAAAGGGTACAATGAGCAGTTCTTC. Its protein product is CASSQDEQIKGYNEQFF.

This clonotype was seen more than once but under ten times. This chain links TRBV11-2 with TRBJ2-7, with 9 bases lining up with TRBD1. Germline values: CDR1 SGHAT, CDR2 FQNNGV. This CDR3 has 15 amino acids. V gave up 1 base and J gave up 3 bases; unmatched junction bases: 4. CDR3 region: CASSLGDREFYEQYF. The CDR3 DNA sequence: TGTGCCAGCAGCTTAGGGGACAGGGAGTTCTACGAGCAGTACTTC.

There are a few counts of this clonotype. This sequence joins TRBV5-1 and TRBJ2-1; 11 positions match TRBD2. Germline V gene data show CDR1 as SGHRS and CDR2 as YFSETQ. The V segment lost 4 bases and the J segment 3 bases; nucleotides outside the gene matches: 12. The CDR3 is 18 residues long. CDR3 amino acids: CASSPVAGGPPYYNEQFF. CDR3 DNA: TGCGCCAGCAGCCCCGTAGCGGGAGGGCCCCCCTACTACAATGAGCAGTTCTTC.

This clonotype turned up a few times. Written as DNA, the CDR3 is TGTGCCAGCAGCTTAGAGAACAGGGGTATGACCGAAGCTTTCTTT. This encodes CASSLENRGMTEAFF. This chain joins TRBV11-1 and TRBJ1-1; TRBD1 matches 7 bases. J was trimmed by 8 bases and V by 1 base; bases with no gene match: 10. The CDR3 has 15 amino acids. Germline V CDR1 and CDR2: SGHAT, FQDESV (reference sequence).

V and J are TRBV29-1 and TRBJ1-1; 10 bases agree with TRBD1. This CDR3 has 15 residues. From germline, CDR1 is SQVTM and CDR2 ANQGSEA. Trimming at V came to 5 bases and at J to 5 bases, leaving 11 bases not matched to a gene. DNA for the CDR3: TGCAGCGTTCTCCGGGACAGGGGAACCCCAACTGAAGCTTTCTTT. Translating it yields CSVLRDRGTPTEAFF.

The chain joins TRBV6-5 to TRBJ2-1; TRBD2 aligns across 9 bases. CDR3 length equals 14 residues. Germline V gene data show CDR1 as MNHEY and CDR2 as SVGAGI. V was pared by 2 bases and J by 9 bases, with 5 bases of the junction left unmatched. This chain's CDR3 is CASSYPGLAGEQFF. The CDR3, as DNA: TGTGCCAGCAGTTACCCGGGACTAGCCGGTGAGCAGTTCTTC.